The sequence of this T cell receptor beta chain was determined in a study of control samples from healthy donors and cancer patients (dated by TCRdb to between 2020 and 2021). Notes on this clone: The clone's antigen remains unknown. Base qualities were left out, and no much larger clone turns up one base away.

The CDR3, cysteine through phenylalanine, is 14 amino acids long. The sequence is cut down to CDR3 DNA, 42 bases in frame from base 1. Reading the germline V gene gives CDR1 SNHLY and CDR2 FYNNEI. Here V drops 2 bases and J drops 2 bases, and the junction holds 3 bases not matched to any gene. The library came from the immunoSEQ multiplex PCR assay. The clones in this table, taken by TCRdb from immuneACCESS, are in-frame only. Not every clone is retained; where verified, under half of the shortfall comes from an unresolved V gene, and the cause of the rest is unknown. The sample has around 200,000 clones on record, roughly 93% of them singletons. The biggest ten clones account for about 1.5% of the sample.

Recombination linked TRBV2 to TRBJ2-7, with 7 junctional bases fitting TRBD1. The TCR was taken from a man aged 18 to 30 in good health. The sample was blood. The nucleotide sequence reads TGTGCCAGCAGTGAAAACAGGGGCACCTACGAGCAGTACTTC. This codes for CASSENRGTYEQYF.